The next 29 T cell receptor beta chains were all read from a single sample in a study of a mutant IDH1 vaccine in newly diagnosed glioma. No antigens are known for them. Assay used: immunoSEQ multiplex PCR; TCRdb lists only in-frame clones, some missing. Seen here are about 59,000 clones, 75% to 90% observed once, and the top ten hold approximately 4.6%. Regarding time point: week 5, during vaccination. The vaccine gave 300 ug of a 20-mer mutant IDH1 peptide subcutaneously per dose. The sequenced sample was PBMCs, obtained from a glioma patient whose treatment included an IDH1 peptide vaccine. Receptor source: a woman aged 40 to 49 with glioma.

DNA of the CDR3: TGTGCCAGCAGCGCAAGCCCCGGGACTAGCGGGAGACCGGGGGAGCAGTACTTC. This translates into CASSASPGTSGRPGEQYF. J is TRBJ2-7 and V is TRBV9, with 14 bases that match TRBD2. Germline trimming cut 3 bases from V and 7 bases from J; bases unmatched to any gene: 15. CDR1 SGDLS and CDR2 YYNGEE come from the germline V gene. The CDR3 sequence is 18 residues long.

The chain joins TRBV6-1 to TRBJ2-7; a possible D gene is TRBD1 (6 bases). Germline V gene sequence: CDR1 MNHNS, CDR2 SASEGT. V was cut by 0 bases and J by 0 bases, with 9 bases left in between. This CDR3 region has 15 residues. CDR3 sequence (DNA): TGTGCCAGCAGTGAAGCGAGGGGGATCTCCTACGAGCAGTACTTC. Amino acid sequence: CASSEARGISYEQYF.

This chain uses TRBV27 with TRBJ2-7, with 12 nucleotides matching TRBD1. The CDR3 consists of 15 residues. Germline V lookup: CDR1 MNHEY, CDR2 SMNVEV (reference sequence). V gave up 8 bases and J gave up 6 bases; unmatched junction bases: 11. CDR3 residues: CASSPLGTGGVEQYF. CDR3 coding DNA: TGTGCCAGCTCTCCCCTTGGGACAGGGGGCGTCGAGCAGTACTTC.

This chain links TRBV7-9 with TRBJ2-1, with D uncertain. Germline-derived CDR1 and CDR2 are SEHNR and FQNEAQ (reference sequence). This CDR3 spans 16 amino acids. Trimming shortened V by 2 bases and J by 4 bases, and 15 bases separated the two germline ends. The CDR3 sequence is CASSLYRTQRYNEQFF. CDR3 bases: TGTGCCAGCAGCTTATATCGGACCCAGAGATACAATGAGCAGTTCTTC.

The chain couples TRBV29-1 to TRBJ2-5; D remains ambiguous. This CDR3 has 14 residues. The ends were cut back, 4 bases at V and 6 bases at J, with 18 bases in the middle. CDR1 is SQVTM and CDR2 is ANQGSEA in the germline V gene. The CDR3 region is CSVGGDGAGKTQYF. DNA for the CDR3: TGCAGCGTTGGAGGCGACGGAGCTGGAAAGACCCAGTACTTC.

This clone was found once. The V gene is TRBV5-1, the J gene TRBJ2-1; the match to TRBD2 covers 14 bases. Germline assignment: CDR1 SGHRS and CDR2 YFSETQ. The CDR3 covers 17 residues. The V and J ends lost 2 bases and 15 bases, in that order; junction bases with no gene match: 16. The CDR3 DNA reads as TGCGCCAGCAGCTTAGGACTAGCGGGAGGAACTAACTTTGGGGCGTTCTTC. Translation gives CASSLGLAGGTNFGAFF.

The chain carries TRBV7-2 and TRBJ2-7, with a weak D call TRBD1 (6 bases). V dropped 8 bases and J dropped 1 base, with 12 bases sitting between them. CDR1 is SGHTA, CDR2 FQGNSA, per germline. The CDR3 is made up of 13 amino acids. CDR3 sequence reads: CASSTGQSYEQYF. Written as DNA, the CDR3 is TGTGCCAGCTCGACAGGTCAGTCCTACGAGCAGTACTTC.

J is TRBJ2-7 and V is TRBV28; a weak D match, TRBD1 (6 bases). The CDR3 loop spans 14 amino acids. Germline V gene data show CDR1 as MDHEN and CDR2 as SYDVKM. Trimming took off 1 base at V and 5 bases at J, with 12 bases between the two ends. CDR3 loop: CASSLLGARDEQYF. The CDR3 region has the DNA TGTGCCAGCAGTTTATTGGGGGCGCGGGACGAGCAGTACTTC.

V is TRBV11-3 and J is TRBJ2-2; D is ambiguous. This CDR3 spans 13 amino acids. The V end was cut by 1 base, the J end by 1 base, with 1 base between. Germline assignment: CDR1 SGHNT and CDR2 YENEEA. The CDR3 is CASSLVNTGELFF. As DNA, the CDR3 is TGTGCCAGCAGCTTAGTGAACACCGGGGAGCTGTTTTTT.

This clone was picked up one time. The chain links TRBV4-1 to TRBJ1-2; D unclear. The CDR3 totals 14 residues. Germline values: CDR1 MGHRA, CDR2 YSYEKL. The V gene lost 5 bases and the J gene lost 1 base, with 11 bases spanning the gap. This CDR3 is CASSAGPGNYGYTF. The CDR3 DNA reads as TGCGCCAGCAGCGCAGGCCCTGGTAACTATGGCTACACCTTC.

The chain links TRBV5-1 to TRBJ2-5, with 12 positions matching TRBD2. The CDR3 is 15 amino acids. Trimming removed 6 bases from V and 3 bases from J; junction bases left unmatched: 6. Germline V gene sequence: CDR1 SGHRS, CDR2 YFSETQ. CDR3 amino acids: CASIITSGGKETQYF. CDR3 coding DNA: TGCGCCAGCATCATCACTAGCGGGGGGAAAGAGACCCAGTACTTC.

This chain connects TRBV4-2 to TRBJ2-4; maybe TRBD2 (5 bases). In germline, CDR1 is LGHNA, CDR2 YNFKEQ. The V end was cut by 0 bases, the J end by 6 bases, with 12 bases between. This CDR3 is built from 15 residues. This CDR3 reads CASSQDGNRGNIQYF. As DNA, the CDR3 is TGTGCCAGCAGCCAAGATGGGAACCGGGGAAACATTCAGTACTTC.

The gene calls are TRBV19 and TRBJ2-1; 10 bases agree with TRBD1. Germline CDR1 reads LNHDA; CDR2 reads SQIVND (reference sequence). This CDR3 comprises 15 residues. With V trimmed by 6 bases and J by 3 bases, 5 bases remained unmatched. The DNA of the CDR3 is TGTGCCAGTAGAGGACAGGGGGTATACTACAATGAGCAGTTCTTC. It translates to CASRGQGVYYNEQFF.

DNA for the CDR3: TGTGCCAGCAGCCCCTCCCCCGGGACCGGCCCGGACGCTGAAGCTTTCTTT. Translated: CASSPSPGTGPDAEAFF. The chain uses TRBV7-9 and TRBJ1-1, with D possibly TRBD1 on 5 matching bases. The germline V gene has CDR1 SEHNR and CDR2 FQNEAQ (reference sequence). Between the trimmed V and J ends, which lost 5 bases and 6 bases, there was a span of 25 bases. The CDR3 has 17 amino acids.

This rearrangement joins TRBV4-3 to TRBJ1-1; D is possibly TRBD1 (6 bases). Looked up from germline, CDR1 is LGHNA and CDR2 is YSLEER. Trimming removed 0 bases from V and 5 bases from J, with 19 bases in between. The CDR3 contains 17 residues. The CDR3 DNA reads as TGCGCCAGCAGCCAAGATAAGAAGGGTCCAGGGGAGACTGAAGCTTTCTTT. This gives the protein CASSQDKKGPGETEAFF.

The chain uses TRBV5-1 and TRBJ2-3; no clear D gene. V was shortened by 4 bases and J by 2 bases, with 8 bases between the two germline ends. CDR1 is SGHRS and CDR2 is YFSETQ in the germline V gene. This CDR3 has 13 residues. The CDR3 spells CASSETPTDTQYF. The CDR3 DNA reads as TGCGCCAGCAGCGAGACCCCCACAGATACGCAGTATTTT. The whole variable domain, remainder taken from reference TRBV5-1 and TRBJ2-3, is KAGVTQTPRYLIKTRGQQVTLSCSPISGHRSVSWYQQTPGQGLQFLFEYFSETQRNKGNFPGRFSGRQFSNSRSEMNVSTLELGDSALYLCASSETPTDTQYFGPGTRLTVL.

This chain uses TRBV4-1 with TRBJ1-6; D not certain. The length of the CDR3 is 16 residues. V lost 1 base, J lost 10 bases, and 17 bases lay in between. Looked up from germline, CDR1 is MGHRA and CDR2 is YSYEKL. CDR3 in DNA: TGCGCCAGCAGCCAAGCAGATTGGCAGGTTAGGTCACCCCTCCACTTT. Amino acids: CASSQADWQVRSPLHF.

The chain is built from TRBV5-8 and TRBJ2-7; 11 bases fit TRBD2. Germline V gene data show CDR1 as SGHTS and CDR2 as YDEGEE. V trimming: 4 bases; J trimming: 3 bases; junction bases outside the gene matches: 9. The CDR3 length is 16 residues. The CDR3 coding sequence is TGTGCCAGCAGCCCCCTCATAGCGGGGGGGCACTACGAGCAGTACTTC. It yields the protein CASSPLIAGGHYEQYF.

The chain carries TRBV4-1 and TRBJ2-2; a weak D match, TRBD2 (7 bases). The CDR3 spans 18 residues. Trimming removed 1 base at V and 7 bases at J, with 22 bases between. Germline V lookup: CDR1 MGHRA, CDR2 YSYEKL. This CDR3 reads CASSQAYGGGPISGELFF. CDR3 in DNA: TGCGCCAGCAGCCAAGCCTATGGGGGGGGCCCCATCAGCGGGGAGCTGTTTTTT.

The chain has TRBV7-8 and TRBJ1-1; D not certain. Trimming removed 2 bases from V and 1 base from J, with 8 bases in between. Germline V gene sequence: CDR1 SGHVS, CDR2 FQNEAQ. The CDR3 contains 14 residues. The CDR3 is CASSLSPGNTEAFF. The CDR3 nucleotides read TGTGCCAGCAGCTTATCCCCGGGGAACACTGAAGCTTTCTTT.

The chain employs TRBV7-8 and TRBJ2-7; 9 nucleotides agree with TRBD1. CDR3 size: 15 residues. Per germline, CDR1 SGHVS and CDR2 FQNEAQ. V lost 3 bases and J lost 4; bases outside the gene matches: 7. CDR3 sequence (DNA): TGTGCCAGCAGCTTCCCCAACGGACAGGGGTACGAGCAGTACTTC. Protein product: CASSFPNGQGYEQYF.

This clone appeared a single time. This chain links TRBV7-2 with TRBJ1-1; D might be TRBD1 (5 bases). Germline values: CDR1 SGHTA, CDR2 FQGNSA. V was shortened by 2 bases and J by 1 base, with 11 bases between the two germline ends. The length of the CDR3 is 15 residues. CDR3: CASSLMGGKNTEAFF. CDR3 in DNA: TGTGCCAGCAGCTTAATGGGGGGAAAGAACACTGAAGCTTTCTTT. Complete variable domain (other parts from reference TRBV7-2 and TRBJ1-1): GAGVSQSPSNKVTEKGKDVELRCDPISGHTALYWYRQSLGQGLEFLIYFQGNSAPDKSGLPSDRFSAERTGGSVSTLTIQRTQQEDSAVYLCASSLMGGKNTEAFFGQGTRLTVV.

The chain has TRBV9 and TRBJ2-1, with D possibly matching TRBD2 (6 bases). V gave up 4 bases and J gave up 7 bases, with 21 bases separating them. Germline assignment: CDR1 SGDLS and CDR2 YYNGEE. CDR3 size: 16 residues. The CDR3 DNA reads TGTGCCAGCAGCCGGTCTGGGACTGGTCTTAGGAATGAGCAGTTCTTC. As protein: CASSRSGTGLRNEQFF.

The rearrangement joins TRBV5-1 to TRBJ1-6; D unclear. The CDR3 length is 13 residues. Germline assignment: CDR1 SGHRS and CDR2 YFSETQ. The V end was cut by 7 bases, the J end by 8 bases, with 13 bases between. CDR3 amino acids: CASGEGSYSPLHF. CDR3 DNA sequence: TGCGCCAGCGGGGAGGGTTCGTATTCACCCCTCCACTTT.

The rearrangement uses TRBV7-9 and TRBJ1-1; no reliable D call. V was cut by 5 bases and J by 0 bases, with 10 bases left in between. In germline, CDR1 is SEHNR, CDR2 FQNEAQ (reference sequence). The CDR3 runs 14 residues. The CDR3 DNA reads TGTGCCAGCAGCCCACGGAACTTGAACACTGAAGCTTTCTTT. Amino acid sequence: CASSPRNLNTEAFF.

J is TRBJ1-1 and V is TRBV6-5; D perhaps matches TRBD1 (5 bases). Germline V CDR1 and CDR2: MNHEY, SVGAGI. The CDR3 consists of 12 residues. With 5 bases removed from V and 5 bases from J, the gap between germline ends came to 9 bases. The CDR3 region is CASSRGHTEAFF. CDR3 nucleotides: TGTGCCAGCAGTAGGGGTCATACTGAAGCTTTCTTT.

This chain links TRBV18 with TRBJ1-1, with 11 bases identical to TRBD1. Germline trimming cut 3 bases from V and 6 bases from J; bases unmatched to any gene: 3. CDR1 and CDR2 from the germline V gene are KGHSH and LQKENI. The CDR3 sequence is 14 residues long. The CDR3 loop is CASSPGQGDAEAFF. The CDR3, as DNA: TGTGCCAGCTCACCGGGACAGGGGGATGCTGAAGCTTTCTTT.

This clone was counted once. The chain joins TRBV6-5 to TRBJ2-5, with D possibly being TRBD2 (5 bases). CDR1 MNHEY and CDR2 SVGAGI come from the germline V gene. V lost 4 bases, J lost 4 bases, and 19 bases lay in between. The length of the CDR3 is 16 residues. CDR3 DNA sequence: TGTGCCAGCAGTTCGGGCGCAACACCGGGGATAGAGACCCAGTACTTC. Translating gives CASSSGATPGIETQYF.

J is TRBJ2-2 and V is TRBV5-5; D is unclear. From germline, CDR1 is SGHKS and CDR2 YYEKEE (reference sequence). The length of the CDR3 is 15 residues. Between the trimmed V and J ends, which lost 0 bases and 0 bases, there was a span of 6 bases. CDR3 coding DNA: TGTGCCAGCAGCTTGGGGAGCACGAACACCGGGGAGCTGTTTTTT. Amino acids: CASSLGSTNTGELFF.